This TCR beta chain was identified during a study of blood T cell repertoires in COVID-19. Study information: Some COVID-19 samples were acute and others convalescent; all came from the United States, Italy and Spain. Sources were T cells, B-cell-depleted T cells, or PBMCs; the material itself was cDNA or gDNA.

Germline CDR1 reads MNHEY; CDR2 reads SMNVEV (reference sequence). The CDR3 covers 15 residues. V was clipped by 1 base and J by 1 base, with 8 bases between them. In this sample, this clone turned up once. The repertoire was sequenced with immunoSEQ multiplex PCR; TCRdb's copy has only in-frame clones and lacks some. Of tens of thousands of clones detected, around 83% appear once; the ten largest clones hold roughly 5.6%. This TCR derives from a man aged 50-59 years with active COVID-19. Source material: peripheral blood. This sequence joins TRBV27 and TRBJ1-5; TRBD1 is a possible D gene (5 bases). The CDR3 here is CASSLWAGSNQPQHF. CDR3 DNA sequence: TGTGCCAGCAGTTTATGGGCAGGGAGCAATCAGCCCCAGCATTTT.